This TCR beta chain appears in the sequencing data of a study of cytomegalovirus exposure and HLA in healthy donors. Study-wide findings and caveats: Association of 15,000 to 20,000 TCR beta sequences with HLA alleles was found at 0.05 false discovery rate in a later analysis. An analysis done earlier found most TCR beta V segments productive about 90% or about 30% of the time.

With respect to this clone: Its antigen is not known.

13 Jbeta primers and 60 Vbeta primers were used for the PCR. Clones were read by immunoSEQ multiplex PCR, and TCRdb kept only the in-frame ones, dropping some. The sample includes approximately 150,000 clones, around four fifths of them seen just once. This CDR3 spans 14 amino acids. The V gene lost 3 bases and the J gene lost 7 bases, with 15 bases spanning the gap. CDR1 and CDR2 from the germline V gene are KGHSH and LQKENI. Despite likely unrecorded immune exposures, the donors were nominally healthy at the time of sampling. The rearrangement links TRBV18 to TRBJ1-1, with a possible D match to TRBD1 (6 bases). Sequencing used PBMCs. The clonotype was recovered from a woman younger than 45 in good health and CMV-seropositive. The CDR3 sequence is CASSPNARGGEAFF. The CDR3, as DNA: TGTGCCAGCTCACCTAACGCCAGGGGTGGTGAAGCTTTCTTT. The whole variable domain, filled in from reference TRBV18 and TRBJ1-1, reads NAGVMQNPRHLVRRRGQEARLRCSPMKGHSHVYWYRQLPEEGLKFMVYLQKENIIDESGMPKERFSAEFPKEGPSILRIQQVVRGDSAAYFCASSPNARGGEAFFGQGTRLTVV.